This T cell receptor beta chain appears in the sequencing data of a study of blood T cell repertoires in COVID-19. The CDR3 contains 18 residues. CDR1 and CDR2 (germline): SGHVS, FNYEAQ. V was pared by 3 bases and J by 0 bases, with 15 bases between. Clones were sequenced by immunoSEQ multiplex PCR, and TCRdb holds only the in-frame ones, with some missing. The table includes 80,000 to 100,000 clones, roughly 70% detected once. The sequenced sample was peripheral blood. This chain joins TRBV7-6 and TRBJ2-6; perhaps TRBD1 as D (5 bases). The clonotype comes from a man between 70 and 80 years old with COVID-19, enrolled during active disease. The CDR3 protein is CASSFQGWLSSGANVLTF. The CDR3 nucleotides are TGTGCCAGCAGCTTCCAGGGATGGTTAAGCTCTGGGGCCAACGTCCTGACTTTC.